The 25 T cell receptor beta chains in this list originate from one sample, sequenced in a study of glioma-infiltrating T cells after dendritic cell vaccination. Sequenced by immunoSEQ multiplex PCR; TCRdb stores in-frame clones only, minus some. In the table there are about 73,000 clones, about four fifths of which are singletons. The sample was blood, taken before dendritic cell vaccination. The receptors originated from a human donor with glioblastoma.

CDR3 loop: CASSTQGKRTEAFF. DNA of the CDR3: TGTGCCAGTAGTACTCAGGGGAAGAGGACTGAAGCTTTCTTT. This chain connects TRBV19 to TRBJ1-1, with D maybe TRBD1 (6 bases). This CDR3 is 14 amino acids long. Looked up from germline, CDR1 is LNHDA and CDR2 is SQIVND (reference sequence). Trimming took off 4 bases at V and 5 bases at J, with 14 bases between the two ends.

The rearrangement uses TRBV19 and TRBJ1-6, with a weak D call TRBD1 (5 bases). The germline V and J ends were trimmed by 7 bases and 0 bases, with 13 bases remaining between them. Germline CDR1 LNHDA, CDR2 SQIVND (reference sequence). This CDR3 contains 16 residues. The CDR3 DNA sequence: TGTGCCAGTAACCGGACACCGAGCTCCTATAATTCACCCCTCCACTTT. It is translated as CASNRTPSSYNSPLHF.

The CDR3 spells CASSSGRGETQYF. The CDR3 DNA sequence: TGTGCCAGCAGTTCCGGGCGGGGGGAGACCCAGTACTTC. The gene calls are TRBV7-3 and TRBJ2-5; 7 bases are a match to TRBD2. Unmatched junction bases numbered 6, after V lost 6 bases and J lost 5 bases. Germline values: CDR1 SGHTA, CDR2 FQGTGA. The CDR3 consists of 13 residues.

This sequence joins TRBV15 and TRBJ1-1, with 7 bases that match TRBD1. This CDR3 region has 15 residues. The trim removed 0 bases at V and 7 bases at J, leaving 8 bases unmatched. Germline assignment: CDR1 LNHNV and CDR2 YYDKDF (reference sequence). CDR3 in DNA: TGTGCCACCAGCAGAGATCGCCAGGGGGAAGATGAAGCTTTCTTT. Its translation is CATSRDRQGEDEAFF.

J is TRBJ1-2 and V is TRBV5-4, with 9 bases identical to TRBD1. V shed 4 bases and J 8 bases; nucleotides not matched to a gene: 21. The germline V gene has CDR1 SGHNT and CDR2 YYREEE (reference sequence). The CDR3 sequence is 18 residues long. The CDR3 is CASSLLGRRQGESGGYTF. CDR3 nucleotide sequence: TGTGCCAGCAGCCTATTAGGCCGAAGACAGGGGGAGTCGGGAGGCTACACCTTC.

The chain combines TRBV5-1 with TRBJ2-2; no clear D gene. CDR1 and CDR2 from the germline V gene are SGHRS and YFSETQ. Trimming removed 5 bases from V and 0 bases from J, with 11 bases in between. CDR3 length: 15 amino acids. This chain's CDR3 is CASRFSLANTGELFF. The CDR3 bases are TGCGCCAGCAGGTTCAGTCTAGCGAACACCGGGGAGCTGTTTTTT.

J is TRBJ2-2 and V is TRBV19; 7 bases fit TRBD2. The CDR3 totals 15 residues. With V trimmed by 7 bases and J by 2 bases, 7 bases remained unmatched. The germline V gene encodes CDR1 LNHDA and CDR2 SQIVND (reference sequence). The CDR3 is CASKSGTTNTGELFF. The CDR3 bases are TGTGCCAGTAAAAGCGGGACTACAAACACCGGGGAGCTGTTTTTT. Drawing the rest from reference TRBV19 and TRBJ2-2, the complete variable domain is DGGITQSPKYLFRKEGQNVTLSCEQNLNHDAMYWYRQDPGQGLRLIYYSQIVNDFQKGDIAEGYSVSREKKESFPLTVTSAQKNPTAFYLCASKSGTTNTGELFFGEGSRLTVL.

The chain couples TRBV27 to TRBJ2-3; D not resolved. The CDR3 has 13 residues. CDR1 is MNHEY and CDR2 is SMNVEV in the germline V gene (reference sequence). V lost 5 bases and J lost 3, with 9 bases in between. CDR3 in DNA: TGTGCCAGCAGTCTGGGCAGAACAGATACGCAGTATTTT. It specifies CASSLGRTDTQYF.

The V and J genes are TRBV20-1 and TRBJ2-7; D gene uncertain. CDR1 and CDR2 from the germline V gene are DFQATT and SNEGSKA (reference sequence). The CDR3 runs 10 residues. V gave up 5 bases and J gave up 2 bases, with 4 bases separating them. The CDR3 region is CSAVTYEQYF. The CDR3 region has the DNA TGCAGTGCTGTTACCTACGAGCAGTACTTC.

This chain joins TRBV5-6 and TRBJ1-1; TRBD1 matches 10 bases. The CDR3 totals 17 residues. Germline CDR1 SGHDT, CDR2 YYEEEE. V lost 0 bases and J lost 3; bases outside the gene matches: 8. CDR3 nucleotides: TGTGCCAGCAGCTTGGGACAGGGGGCTCAGTCGTACACTGAAGCTTTCTTT. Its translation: CASSLGQGAQSYTEAFF.

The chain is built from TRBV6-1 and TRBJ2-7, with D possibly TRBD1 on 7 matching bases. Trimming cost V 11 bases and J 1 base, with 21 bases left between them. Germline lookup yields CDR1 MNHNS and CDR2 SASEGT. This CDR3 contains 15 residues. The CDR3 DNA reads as TGTGCCGCCAGCCCAGGGGGGACTGCATCCTACGAGCAGTACTTC. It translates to CAASPGGTASYEQYF.

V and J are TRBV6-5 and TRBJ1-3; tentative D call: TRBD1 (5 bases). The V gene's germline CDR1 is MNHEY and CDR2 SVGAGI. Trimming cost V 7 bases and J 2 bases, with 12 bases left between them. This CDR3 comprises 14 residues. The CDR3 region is CASTYGGTGNTIYF. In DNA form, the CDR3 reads TGTGCCAGCACCTACGGGGGGACTGGAAACACCATATATTTT.

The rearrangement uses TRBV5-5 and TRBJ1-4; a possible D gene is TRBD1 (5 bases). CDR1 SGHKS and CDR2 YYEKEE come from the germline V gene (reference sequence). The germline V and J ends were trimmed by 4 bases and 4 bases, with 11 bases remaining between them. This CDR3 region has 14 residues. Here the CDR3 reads CASSPGGINEKLFF. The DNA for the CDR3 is TGTGCCAGCAGCCCGGGGGGGATTAATGAAAAACTGTTTTTT. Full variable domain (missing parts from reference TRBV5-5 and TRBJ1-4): DAGVTQSPTHLIKTRGQQVTLRCSPISGHKSVSWYQQVLGQGPQFIFQYYEKEERGRGNFPDRFSARQFPNYSSELNVNALLLGDSALYLCASSPGGINEKLFFGSGTQLSVL.

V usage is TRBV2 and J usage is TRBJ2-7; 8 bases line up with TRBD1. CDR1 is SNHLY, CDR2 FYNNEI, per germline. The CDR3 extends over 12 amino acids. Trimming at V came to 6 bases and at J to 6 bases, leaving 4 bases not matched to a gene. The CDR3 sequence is CASSGTGGEQYV. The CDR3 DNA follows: TGTGCCAGCAGCGGAACAGGGGGCGAGCAGTACGTC.

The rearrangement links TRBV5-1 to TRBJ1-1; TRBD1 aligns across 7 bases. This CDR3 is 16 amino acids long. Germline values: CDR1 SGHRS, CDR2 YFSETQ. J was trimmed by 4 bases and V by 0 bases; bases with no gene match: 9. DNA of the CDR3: TGCGCCAGCAGCTTGGAAGTGACAGGGTCATTCACTGAAGCTTTCTTT. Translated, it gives CASSLEVTGSFTEAFF.

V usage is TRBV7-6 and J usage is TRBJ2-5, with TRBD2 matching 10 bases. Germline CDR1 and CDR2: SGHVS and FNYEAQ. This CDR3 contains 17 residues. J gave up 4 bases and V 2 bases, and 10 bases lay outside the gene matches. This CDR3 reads CASSLSAAASGRETQYF. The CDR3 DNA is TGTGCCAGCAGCTTATCCGCAGCGGCTAGCGGGAGAGAGACCCAGTACTTC.

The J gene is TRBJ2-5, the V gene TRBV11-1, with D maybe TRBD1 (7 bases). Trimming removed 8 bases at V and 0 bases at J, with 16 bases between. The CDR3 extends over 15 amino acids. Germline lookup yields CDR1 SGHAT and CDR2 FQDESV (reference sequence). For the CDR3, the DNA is TGTGCCAGCTCTCAGGGGGGATTATACCAAGAGACCCAGTACTTC. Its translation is CASSQGGLYQETQYF.

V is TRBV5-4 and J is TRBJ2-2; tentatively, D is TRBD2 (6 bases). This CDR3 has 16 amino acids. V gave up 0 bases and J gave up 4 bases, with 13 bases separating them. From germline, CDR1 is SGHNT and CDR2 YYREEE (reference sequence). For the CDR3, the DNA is TGTGCCAGCAGCTTGGACGGAGGGTTCGGCACCGGGGAGCTGTTTTTT. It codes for CASSLDGGFGTGELFF. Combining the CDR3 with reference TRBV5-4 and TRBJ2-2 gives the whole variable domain ETGVTQSPTHLIKTRGQQVTLRCSSQSGHNTVSWYQQALGQGPQFIFQYYREEENGRGNFPPRFSGLQFPNYSSELNVNALELDDSALYLCASSLDGGFGTGELFFGEGSRLTVL.

CDR3 sequence: CASSSPGTVNQPQHF. The CDR3 nucleotides are TGTGCCAGCAGTTCCCCAGGGACAGTCAATCAGCCCCAGCATTTT. This chain links TRBV28 with TRBJ1-5, with 7 bases that match TRBD1. Germline V gene lookup returns CDR1 MDHEN and CDR2 SYDVKM. V lost 4 bases, J lost 3 bases, and 6 bases stayed unmatched. The CDR3 is made up of 15 amino acids.

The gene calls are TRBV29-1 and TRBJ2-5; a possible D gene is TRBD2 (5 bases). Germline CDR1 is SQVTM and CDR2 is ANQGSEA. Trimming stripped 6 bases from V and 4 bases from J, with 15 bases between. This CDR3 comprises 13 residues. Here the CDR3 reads CSVALRLAETQYF. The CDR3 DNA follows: TGCAGCGTGGCATTGAGGCTAGCAGAGACCCAGTACTTC.

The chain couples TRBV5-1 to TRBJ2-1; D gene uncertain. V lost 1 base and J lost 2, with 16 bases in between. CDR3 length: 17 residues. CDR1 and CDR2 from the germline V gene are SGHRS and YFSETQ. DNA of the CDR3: TGCGCCAGCAGCTTGAAGACACCTTTCAGTACCTACAATGAGCAGTTCTTC. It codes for CASSLKTPFSTYNEQFF.

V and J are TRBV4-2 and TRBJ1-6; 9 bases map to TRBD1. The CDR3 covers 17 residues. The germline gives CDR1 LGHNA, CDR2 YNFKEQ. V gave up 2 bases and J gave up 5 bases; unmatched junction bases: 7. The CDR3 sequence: CASSQLATGGNNSPLHF. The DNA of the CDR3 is TGTGCCAGCAGCCAATTAGCGACAGGGGGAAATAATTCACCCCTCCACTTT.

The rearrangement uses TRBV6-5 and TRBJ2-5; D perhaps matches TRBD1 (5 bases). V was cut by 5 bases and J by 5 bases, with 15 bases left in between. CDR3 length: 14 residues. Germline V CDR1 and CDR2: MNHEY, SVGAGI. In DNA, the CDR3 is TGTGCCAGCAGTGCGGCAGGGTTAGAGGAGACCCAGTACTTC. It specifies CASSAAGLEETQYF.

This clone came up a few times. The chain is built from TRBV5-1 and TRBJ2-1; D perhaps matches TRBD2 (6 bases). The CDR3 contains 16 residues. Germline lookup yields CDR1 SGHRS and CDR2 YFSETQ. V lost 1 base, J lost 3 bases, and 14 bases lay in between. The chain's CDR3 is CASSLPPSGGYNEQFF. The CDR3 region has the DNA TGCGCCAGCAGCTTGCCCCCATCCGGGGGCTACAATGAGCAGTTCTTC.

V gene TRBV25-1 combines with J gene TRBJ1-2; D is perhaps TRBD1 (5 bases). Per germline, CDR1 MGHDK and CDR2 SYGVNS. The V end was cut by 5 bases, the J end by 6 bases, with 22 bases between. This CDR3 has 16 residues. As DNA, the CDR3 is TGTGCCAGCAGTAAAACTACAGGAGGGCTCGAGAATGGCTACACCTTC. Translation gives CASSKTTGGLENGYTF.